Below, one T cell receptor beta chain is given with its context. Profiled with immunoSEQ multiplex PCR; TCRdb holds only in-frame clones, not every one. This table holds around 100,000 clones, about 88% found once. This sample is drawn from a study of T cell responses to AZD1222 COVID-19 vaccine. The specimen comprised peripheral blood, sampled on day 0 of AZD1222 vaccination. The clonotype originates from an adult in good health.

The DNA for the CDR3 is TGTGCCAGCTCAGTCACCGGGGAGCTGTTTTTT. Translation gives CASSVTGELFF. The rearrangement joins TRBV2 to TRBJ2-2, with D hard to call. The germline V gene has CDR1 SNHLY and CDR2 FYNNEI. V was cut by 8 bases and J by 4 bases, with 5 bases left in between. The length of the CDR3 is 11 residues.